Each of the 16 T cell receptor beta chains below was sequenced from the same sample in a study of a mutant IDH1 vaccine in newly diagnosed glioma. The time point here: week 35, safety follow-up. It was 300 ug of mutant IDH1 20-mer peptide that made up each vaccine dose, given with topical imiquimod. No antigens are known for them. Produced via immunoSEQ multiplex PCR; TCRdb's table is partial and in-frame only. The sample comprises approximately 61,000 clones, about four fifths of which are singletons, and 5% to 7% rests with the top ten. Sequences were derived from PBMCs, sampled from a glioma patient whose treatment included an IDH1 peptide vaccine. All receptors derive from a man in his forties with glioma.

This chain connects TRBV5-1 to TRBJ2-1; the match to TRBD2 covers 11 bases. V lost 0 bases and J lost 12; bases outside the gene matches: 8. This CDR3 is built from 15 residues. CDR1 and CDR2 from the germline V gene are SGHRS and YFSETQ. The CDR3 nucleotides read TGCGCCAGCAGCTTGGAACTAGCGGGAGAAGGTCGGCAGTTCTTC. It is translated as CASSLELAGEGRQFF.

This clone was detected only a few times. This chain links TRBV5-1 with TRBJ2-5; 7 positions match TRBD2. The J segment lost 0 bases and the V segment lost 1 base, leaving 9 bases of the junction unmatched. This CDR3 is built from 17 residues. Germline V CDR1 and CDR2: SGHRS, YFSETQ. CDR3 protein: CASSLTKTSINQETQYF. The CDR3, as DNA: TGCGCCAGCAGCTTGACTAAGACTAGCATAAACCAAGAGACCCAGTACTTC.

This clone was picked up a small number of times. The V gene is TRBV6-4, the J gene TRBJ1-1; D not resolved. The CDR3 length is 13 residues. From germline, CDR1 is MRHNA and CDR2 SNTAGT. Trimming left V 5 bases short and J 3 bases short, with 10 bases between. The CDR3 DNA sequence: TGTGCCAGCAGTCCTGACGGGGACACTGAAGCTTTCTTT. Its translation is CASSPDGDTEAFF.

The J gene is TRBJ2-5, the V gene TRBV28, with a tentative D call TRBD2 (6 bases). The CDR3 totals 12 residues. V lost 1 base to trimming and J lost 7 bases, with 7 bases between them. Germline V gives CDR1 MDHEN, CDR2 SYDVKM. As DNA, the CDR3 is TGTGCCAGCAGTTTATTGGGACTGACCCAGTACTTC. It translates to CASSLLGLTQYF.

V gene TRBV30 combines with J gene TRBJ1-2; TRBD1 matches at 8 bases. The germline gives CDR1 GTSNPN, CDR2 SVGIG (reference sequence). V trimming: 5 bases; J trimming: 4 bases; junction bases outside the gene matches: 9. This CDR3 is built from 14 residues. The CDR3 loop is CAWQGARRGYGYTF. DNA for the CDR3: TGTGCCTGGCAGGGGGCCCGTAGAGGCTATGGCTACACCTTC.

This chain joins TRBV2 and TRBJ1-5; possible D gene TRBD1, 6 bases. Germline values: CDR1 SNHLY, CDR2 FYNNEI. The V gene lost 7 bases and the J gene lost 0 bases, with 13 bases spanning the gap. This CDR3 is 15 amino acids long. DNA for the CDR3: TGTGCCAGCACTCGGGACACTATTAGCAATCAGCCCCAGCATTTT. This codes for CASTRDTISNQPQHF.

This chain uses TRBV5-4 with TRBJ2-3; D remains unclear. This CDR3 comprises 12 residues. The V and J ends lost 0 bases and 2 bases respectively, with 1 base between them. Germline V lookup: CDR1 SGHNT, CDR2 YYREEE (reference sequence). This CDR3 reads CASSLDTDTQYF. The CDR3 nucleotides are TGTGCCAGCAGCTTGGACACAGATACGCAGTATTTT.

V is TRBV5-6 and J is TRBJ1-1; 8 bases line up with TRBD1. V shed 0 bases and J 1 base; nucleotides not matched to a gene: 5. This CDR3 is built from 16 residues. CDR1 is SGHDT and CDR2 is YYEEEE in the germline V gene. CDR3 in amino acids: CASSLAGGSPNTEAFF. The CDR3 DNA reads as TGTGCCAGCAGCTTGGCAGGGGGCTCCCCGAACACTGAAGCTTTCTTT.

The chain employs TRBV12-5 and TRBJ2-3; D not certain. Germline CDR1 reads LGHNT; CDR2 reads FRNRAP. This CDR3 is 14 amino acids long. Deletions cut 1 base from V and 2 bases from J, with 7 bases between. The DNA for the CDR3 is TGTGCTAGTGGTTTGGGGGCCAACACAGATACGCAGTATTTT. Protein sequence: CASGLGANTDTQYF.

The genes are TRBV7-2 and TRBJ2-1; D gene ambiguous. Germline assignment: CDR1 SGHTA and CDR2 FQGNSA. V was shortened by 8 bases and J by 6 bases, with 11 bases between the two germline ends. This CDR3 has 12 amino acids. The CDR3 bases are TGTGCCAGCGGGTTTAACTCCAATGAGCAGTTCTTC. Translated, it gives CASGFNSNEQFF. Full variable domain (outside the CDR3, taken from reference TRBV7-2 and TRBJ2-1): GAGVSQSPSNKVTEKGKDVELRCDPISGHTALYWYRQSLGQGLEFLIYFQGNSAPDKSGLPSDRFSAERTGGSVSTLTIQRTQQEDSAVYLCASGFNSNEQFFGPGTRLTVL.

The V and J genes are TRBV10-2 and TRBJ1-2; D possibly corresponds to TRBD1 (5 bases). Trimming pared 0 bases from V and 8 bases from J, leaving 22 bases between. This CDR3 is built from 17 residues. Germline values: CDR1 WSHSY, CDR2 SAAADI. The CDR3 DNA is TGCGCCAGCAGTGAGTCGCGGGGCCTCGGAACCCCGGTCGGCTACACCTTC. Its protein product is CASSESRGLGTPVGYTF.

The chain has TRBV5-1 and TRBJ2-1, with a possible D match to TRBD1 (6 bases). V was cut by 0 bases and J by 5 bases, with 15 bases left in between. Germline CDR1 reads SGHRS; CDR2 reads YFSETQ. The CDR3 totals 16 residues. CDR3 nucleotides: TGCGCCAGCAGCTTGGCGGCAGGGGCGTCCCACAATGAGCAGTTCTTC. Its translation is CASSLAAGASHNEQFF. The variable domain in full, with the rest retrieved from reference TRBV5-1 and TRBJ2-1, is KAGVTQTPRYLIKTRGQQVTLSCSPISGHRSVSWYQQTPGQGLQFLFEYFSETQRNKGNFPGRFSGRQFSNSRSEMNVSTLELGDSALYLCASSLAAGASHNEQFFGPGTRLTVL.

The V call is TRBV6-1, the J call TRBJ2-2, with D possibly TRBD1 on 5 matching bases. The V gene's germline CDR1 is MNHNS and CDR2 SASEGT. The V end was cut by 6 bases, the J end by 1 base, with 12 bases between. The CDR3 covers 15 residues. CDR3 coding DNA: TGTGCCAGCAGAAAGGGTACAGGGAACACCGGGGAGCTGTTTTTT. This translates into CASRKGTGNTGELFF.

The rearrangement joins TRBV6-5 to TRBJ2-5; TRBD1 matches at 9 bases. The DNA end is a closer match to TRBJ2-7, so the J assignment may be wrong. The CDR3 runs 15 residues. Looked up from germline, CDR1 is MNHEY and CDR2 is SVGAGI. CDR3 DNA: TGTGCCAGCAGTTACTCCGGGACAGGGCTATACGAGCAGTACTTC. The encoded protein is CASSYSGTGLYEQYF.

The gene calls are TRBV29-1 and TRBJ2-7; 8 bases line up with TRBD2. J gave up 2 bases and V 4 bases, and 4 bases lay outside the gene matches. The CDR3 extends over 13 amino acids. CDR1 is SQVTM and CDR2 is ANQGSEA in the germline V gene. CDR3 nucleotide sequence: TGCAGCGTTGGTCTAGCGGGCCCCTACGAGCAGTACTTC. This codes for CSVGLAGPYEQYF.

V and J are TRBV6-1 and TRBJ2-5; D perhaps matches TRBD2 (5 bases). This CDR3 is 15 amino acids long. Germline V gives CDR1 MNHNS, CDR2 SASEGT. V lost 10 bases and J 1 base, leaving 19 bases between the germline ends. In DNA, the CDR3 is TGTGCCACCCTTGTTCCCCCGCGGGCCCAAGAGACCCAGTACTTC. Translated: CATLVPPRAQETQYF.